These 24 T cell receptor beta chains came from one sample sequenced in a study of CD8 T cells in Susac syndrome. About 0.45 to 1 ug RNA was reverse transcribed with random hexamers. From the immunoSEQ multiplex PCR reads, TCRdb called clonotypes with MiXCR, one entry per CDR3 protein. This table has about 120,000 distinct CDR3 sequences, 94% appearing once. Sequenced input: CD4+ T cells from PBMCs. The source is a human donor in good health.

This chain uses TRBV29-1 with TRBJ2-6; 9 nucleotides align to TRBD1. Looked up from germline, CDR1 is SQVTM and CDR2 is ANQGSEA. The junction had 11 bases not matched to a gene; V was cut back by 1 base and J by 4 bases. The CDR3 totals 18 residues. The CDR3 is CSVEVQGQGSPGANVLTF. CDR3 DNA: TGCAGCGTTGAAGTTCAGGGACAGGGCTCACCCGGGGCCAACGTCCTGACTTTC.

V gene TRBV30 combines with J gene TRBJ2-2; D unresolved. V was clipped by 0 bases and J by 5 bases, with 10 bases between them. This CDR3 has 14 residues. Germline values: CDR1 GTSNPN, CDR2 SVGIG (reference sequence). This CDR3 reads CAWSVISETGELFF. The CDR3, as DNA: TGTGCCTGGAGTGTAATTTCAGAGACCGGGGAGCTGTTTTTT.

J is TRBJ1-5 and V is TRBV18; D uncertain. Between the trimmed V and J ends, which lost 5 bases and 0 bases, there was a span of 14 bases. This CDR3 contains 16 residues. Germline V gene sequence: CDR1 KGHSH, CDR2 LQKENI. DNA for the CDR3: TGTGCCAGCTCATCGCGTGGGCAGCATAGCAATCAGCCCCAGCATTTT. Its protein product is CASSSRGQHSNQPQHF.

The V call is TRBV7-9, the J call TRBJ2-5; 9 bases agree with TRBD1. Germline V gives CDR1 SEHNR, CDR2 FQNEAQ (reference sequence). The V segment lost 3 bases and the J segment 3 bases; nucleotides outside the gene matches: 5. This CDR3 is 15 amino acids long. In DNA, the CDR3 is TGTGCCAGCAGCTTCCCGGGACAGGGCGAAGAGACCCAGTACTTC. It codes for CASSFPGQGEETQYF.

This clonotype was seen a single time. V gene TRBV7-2 combines with J gene TRBJ2-1; D is undetermined. V shed 7 bases and J shed 3 bases, with 4 bases lying between them. This CDR3 contains 11 residues. Germline assignment: CDR1 SGHTA and CDR2 FQGNSA. CDR3 loop: CASTNYNEQFF. The CDR3 nucleotides read TGTGCCAGCACGAACTACAATGAGCAGTTCTTC.

The J gene is TRBJ2-7, the V gene TRBV29-1; no clear D gene. The CDR3 runs to 13 residues. Per the germline V gene, CDR1 is SQVTM and CDR2 is ANQGSEA. Trimming cost V 5 bases and J 7 bases, with 18 bases left between them. CDR3 loop: CSVTHRPMGEQYF. The CDR3 coding sequence is TGCAGCGTTACCCACCGTCCGATGGGAGAGCAGTACTTC.

The CDR3 bases are TGTGCCAGCAGCTTGTTCAGGTCTAGCGAATTCACAGATACGCAGTATTTT. Protein sequence: CASSLFRSSEFTDTQYF. The J gene is TRBJ2-3, the V gene TRBV7-8; TRBD2 is a possible D gene (6 bases). From germline, CDR1 is SGHVS and CDR2 FQNEAQ. The CDR3 spans 17 residues. V lost 3 bases to trimming and J lost 2 bases, with 18 bases between them.

The CDR3 sequence: CASSSAGSYEQYF. The CDR3 DNA is TGTGCCAGCAGTTCTGCCGGATCCTACGAGCAGTACTTC. This rearrangement joins TRBV27 to TRBJ2-7; no firm D call. This CDR3 has 13 amino acids. Germline loops: CDR1 MNHEY, CDR2 SMNVEV (reference sequence). Trimming removed 4 bases from V and 1 base from J, with 8 bases in between.

V is TRBV9 and J is TRBJ2-1; TRBD1 matches at 9 bases. The CDR3 covers 15 residues. CDR1 and CDR2 from the germline V gene are SGDLS and YYNGEE. The trim removed 4 bases at V and 5 bases at J, leaving 7 bases unmatched. As DNA, the CDR3 is TGTGCCAGCAGCTTCGGGACAGGGAACAACAATGAGCAGTTCTTC. Translated, it gives CASSFGTGNNNEQFF.

The rearrangement uses TRBV7-9 and TRBJ1-1; D not resolved. Germline V lookup: CDR1 SEHNR, CDR2 FQNEAQ (reference sequence). V was trimmed by 5 bases and J by 0 bases, leaving 25 bases between them. The CDR3 length is 19 residues. Here the CDR3 reads CASSPSRGMGNPMNTEAFF. For the CDR3, the DNA is TGTGCCAGCAGCCCGTCCCGTGGAATGGGGAATCCCATGAACACTGAAGCTTTCTTT.

This sequence joins TRBV6-5 and TRBJ2-7; 7 nucleotides match TRBD2. This CDR3 has 14 amino acids. CDR1 and CDR2 from the germline V gene are MNHEY and SVGAGI. The trim removed 2 bases at V and 7 bases at J, leaving 8 bases unmatched. The CDR3 sequence is CASSYRGRALEQYF. The DNA of the CDR3 is TGTGCCAGCAGTTACCGGGGGAGGGCCCTTGAGCAGTACTTC.

J is TRBJ2-2 and V is TRBV10-3; 9 bases map to TRBD1. CDR3 size: 15 residues. From germline, CDR1 is ENHRY and CDR2 SYGVKD. V was clipped by 6 bases and J by 3 bases; unmatched bases: 5. This CDR3 reads CAIRQQGADTGELFF. CDR3 coding DNA: TGTGCCATCAGGCAACAGGGGGCTGACACCGGGGAGCTGTTTTTT.

This chain joins TRBV3-1 and TRBJ2-2; the D is unclear. This CDR3 has 13 amino acids. CDR1 is LGHDT, CDR2 YNNKEL, per germline (reference sequence). V gave up 1 base and J gave up 6 bases, with 6 bases separating them. The CDR3 coding sequence is TGTGCCAGCAGCCAAGGGAGCGCCGGGGAGCTGTTTTTT. The encoded protein is CASSQGSAGELFF.

This chain uses TRBV12-3 or TRBV12-4 with TRBJ2-2; 7 nucleotides align to TRBD2. With 5 bases clipped from V and 3 bases from J, the junction kept 3 bases outside the gene matches. The CDR3 totals 14 residues. The CDR3 DNA reads as TGTGCCAGCAGTCCCCGGGGGGACACCGGGGAGCTGTTTTTT. Translation: CASSPRGDTGELFF.

The chain combines TRBV6-5 with TRBJ2-7; D is unresolved. The CDR3 loop spans 15 amino acids. V was trimmed by 6 bases and J by 2 bases, leaving 17 bases between them. Germline V gene sequence: CDR1 MNHEY, CDR2 SVGAGI. CDR3 DNA: TGTGCCAGCAGCCGCCGGGCGAACCTAGCCTACGAGCAGTACTTC. Amino acid sequence: CASSRRANLAYEQYF.

The chain links TRBV7-9 to TRBJ2-3; D may be TRBD1 or TRBD2 (5 bases each). CDR3 size: 15 residues. V dropped 4 bases and J dropped 2 bases, with 13 bases sitting between them. Germline V gene lookup returns CDR1 SEHNR and CDR2 FQNEAQ (reference sequence). This chain's CDR3 is CASSSRGSDTDTQYF. The CDR3 bases are TGTGCCAGCAGCTCGAGGGGATCGGACACAGATACGCAGTATTTT.

The rearrangement joins TRBV29-1 to TRBJ2-7; D perhaps matches TRBD1 (6 bases). The CDR3 consists of 14 residues. Germline lookup yields CDR1 SQVTM and CDR2 ANQGSEA. V was cut by 5 bases and J by 1 base, with 15 bases left in between. CDR3 region: CSVHYPGHSYEQYF. The CDR3 bases are TGCAGCGTTCACTACCCGGGACATTCCTACGAGCAGTACTTC.

This rearrangement joins TRBV30 to TRBJ1-2; TRBD1 agrees at 7 bases. The V segment lost 0 bases and the J segment 0 bases; nucleotides outside the gene matches: 4. The CDR3 sequence is 15 residues long. CDR1 is GTSNPN and CDR2 is SVGIG in the germline V gene (reference sequence). Here the CDR3 DNA reads TGTGCCTGGAGTGTTTCGGGGACAGCTAACTATGGCTACACCTTC. Translation: CAWSVSGTANYGYTF.

This clonotype was observed a single time. V gene TRBV2 combines with J gene TRBJ1-2; D not certain. This CDR3 is built from 13 residues. The V gene's germline CDR1 is SNHLY and CDR2 FYNNEI. The ends were cut back, 10 bases at V and 5 bases at J, with 17 bases in the middle. The CDR3 is CATWAGPGYGYTF. The CDR3 DNA follows: TGTGCCACCTGGGCAGGTCCGGGGTATGGCTACACCTTC. The variable domain in full, with the rest retrieved from reference TRBV2 and TRBJ1-2, is EPEVTQTPSHQVTQMGQEVILRCVPISNHLYFYWYRQILGQKVEFLVSFYNNEISEKSEIFDDQFSVERPDGSNFTLKIRSTKLEDSAMYFCATWAGPGYGYTFGSGTRLTVV.

The V call is TRBV7-9, the J call TRBJ1-1; D remains ambiguous. The CDR3 totals 13 residues. Germline lookup yields CDR1 SEHNR and CDR2 FQNEAQ (reference sequence). V shed 4 bases and J shed 6 bases, with 12 bases lying between them. CDR3 DNA sequence: TGTGCCAGCAGCTGGACGGATCCCTCTGAAGCTTTCTTT. Amino acids: CASSWTDPSEAFF.

The V call is TRBV3-1, the J call TRBJ1-5; D unresolved. CDR1 is LGHDT, CDR2 YNNKEL, per germline (reference sequence). Between the trimmed V and J ends, which lost 0 bases and 8 bases, there was a span of 11 bases. The CDR3 runs 14 residues. The DNA for the CDR3 is TGTGCCAGCAGCCAAGAGATGAGCGCGGAGCCCCAGCATTTT. Protein sequence: CASSQEMSAEPQHF.

This clonotype was picked up one time. The V gene is TRBV6-4, the J gene TRBJ2-5; TRBD2 agrees at 11 bases. This CDR3 contains 15 residues. Germline loops: CDR1 MRHNA, CDR2 SNTAGT. Trimming removed 4 bases from V and 5 bases from J; junction bases left unmatched: 6. This CDR3 is CASSATSGRDETQYF. The CDR3 coding sequence is TGTGCCAGCAGTGCCACTAGCGGGAGAGATGAGACCCAGTACTTC.

This chain links TRBV7-9 with TRBJ2-3, with 14 bases lining up with TRBD2. V shed 5 bases, J shed 5 bases, and the junction held 9 bases outside the gene matches. CDR3 length: 17 residues. Germline CDR1 is SEHNR and CDR2 is FQNEAQ (reference sequence). DNA of the CDR3: TGTGCCAGCAGCCCCCGCCTTGGGACTAGCGGGAGAGATACGCAGTATTTT. Amino acid sequence: CASSPRLGTSGRDTQYF.

In its sample, this clonotype was seen a few times. The chain uses TRBV29-1 and TRBJ2-7; the D gene could be TRBD1 or TRBD2 (5 bases each). The germline CDR1 and CDR2 sequences are SQVTM and ANQGSEA. V gave up 7 bases and J gave up 1 base, with 11 bases separating them. The CDR3 consists of 12 residues. CDR3 sequence (DNA): TGCAGCGCCCGGGGCGTTTCCTACGAGCAGTACTTC. Amino acids: CSARGVSYEQYF.